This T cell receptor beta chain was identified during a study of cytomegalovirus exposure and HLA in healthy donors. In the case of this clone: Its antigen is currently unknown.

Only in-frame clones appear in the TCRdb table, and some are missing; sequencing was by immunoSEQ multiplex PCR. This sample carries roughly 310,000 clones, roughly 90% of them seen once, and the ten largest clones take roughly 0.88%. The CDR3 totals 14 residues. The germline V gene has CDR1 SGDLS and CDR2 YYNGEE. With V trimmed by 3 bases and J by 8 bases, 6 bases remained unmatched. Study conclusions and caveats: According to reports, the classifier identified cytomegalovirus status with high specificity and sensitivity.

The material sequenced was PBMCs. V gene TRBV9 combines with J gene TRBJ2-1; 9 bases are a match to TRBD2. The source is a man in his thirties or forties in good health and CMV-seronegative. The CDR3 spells CASSAGLADDEQFF. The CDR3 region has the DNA TGTGCCAGCAGCGCGGGACTAGCAGACGATGAGCAGTTCTTC.